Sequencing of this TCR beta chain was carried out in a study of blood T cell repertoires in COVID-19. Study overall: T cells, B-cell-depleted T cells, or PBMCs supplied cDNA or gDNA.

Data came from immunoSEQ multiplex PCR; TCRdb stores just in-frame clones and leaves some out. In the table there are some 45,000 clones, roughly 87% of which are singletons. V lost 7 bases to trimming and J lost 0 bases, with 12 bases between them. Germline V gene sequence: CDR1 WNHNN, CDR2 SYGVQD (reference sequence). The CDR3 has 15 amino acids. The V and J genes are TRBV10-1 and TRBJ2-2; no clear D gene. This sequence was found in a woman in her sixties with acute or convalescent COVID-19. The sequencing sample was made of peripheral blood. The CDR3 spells CASTDGRTNTGELFF. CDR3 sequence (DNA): TGCGCCAGCACCGACGGCAGGACGAACACCGGGGAGCTGTTTTTT.